These 12 T cell receptor beta chains share one sample of origin, sequenced in a study of chemoradiotherapy in HPV16-positive cancers. Libraries were prepared by immunoSEQ multiplex PCR; TCRdb keeps only in-frame clonotypes and omits some of them. The data contain fewer than 4,500 clones, roughly nine tenths of them singletons. The sample was collected from a patient who underwent chemoradiotherapy. Receptors originate from a human donor with HPV-associated anogenital cancer.

V and J are TRBV9 and TRBJ1-3, with no clear D. The CDR3 is 16 amino acids. The germline V gene encodes CDR1 SGDLS and CDR2 YYNGEE. The V gene lost 0 bases and the J gene lost 0 bases, with 10 bases spanning the gap. The CDR3 protein is CASSVEALDSGNTIYF. The CDR3 DNA reads as TGTGCCAGCAGCGTAGAAGCACTAGACTCTGGAAACACCATATATTTT.

The rearrangement joins TRBV7-9 to TRBJ1-1, with TRBD1 matching over 9 bases. The CDR3 is 12 residues long. V was pared by 5 bases and J by 10 bases, with 5 bases of the junction left unmatched. CDR1 SEHNR and CDR2 FQNEAQ come from the germline V gene (reference sequence). The CDR3 nucleotides read TGTGCCAGCAGCCTCGACAGGGGGGTAGCTTTCTTT. Protein: CASSLDRGVAFF.

The chain employs TRBV6-5 and TRBJ2-2; the D is unclear. Germline V CDR1 and CDR2: MNHEY, SVGAGI. Deletions cut 6 bases from V and 2 bases from J, with 7 bases between. The CDR3 has 13 residues. In DNA form, the CDR3 reads TGTGCCAGCAGCGGATTCAACACCGGGGAGCTGTTTTTT. It yields the protein CASSGFNTGELFF.

The chain uses TRBV9 and TRBJ1-1; tentative D call: TRBD1 (5 bases). Trimming took 3 bases from V and 5 from J, leaving 11 bases between them. Germline assignment: CDR1 SGDLS and CDR2 YYNGEE. The CDR3 consists of 13 residues. The CDR3, as DNA: TGTGCCAGCAGCGCCCCAGGGAGGACTGAAGCTTTCTTT. Translating it yields CASSAPGRTEAFF.

This clone was seen once. The chain links TRBV9 to TRBJ2-1; TRBD2 agrees at 8 bases. Looked up from germline, CDR1 is SGDLS and CDR2 is YYNGEE. The CDR3 covers 14 residues. V shed 0 bases and J 8 bases; nucleotides not matched to a gene: 4. CDR3 sequence: CASSVGAGGYEQFF. The CDR3 bases are TGTGCCAGCAGCGTAGGGGCGGGAGGCTATGAGCAGTTCTTC.

The CDR3: CASSPYRGTSGNTIYF. CDR3 DNA sequence: TGTGCCAGCTCACCGTACAGGGGGACCTCTGGAAACACCATATATTTT. The rearrangement links TRBV18 to TRBJ1-3; 8 nucleotides match TRBD1. The CDR3 covers 16 residues. V gave up 3 bases and J gave up 0 bases; unmatched junction bases: 4. Germline lookup yields CDR1 KGHSH and CDR2 LQKENI.

The chain couples TRBV6-5 to TRBJ2-7; D is possibly TRBD1 (6 bases). CDR1 is MNHEY, CDR2 SVGAGI, per germline. With 6 bases removed from V and 1 base from J, the gap between germline ends came to 10 bases. The CDR3 extends over 13 amino acids. The CDR3 sequence: CASRDRVSYEQYF. The CDR3 DNA reads as TGTGCCAGCAGGGACAGAGTATCCTACGAGCAGTACTTC.

This rearrangement joins TRBV30 to TRBJ2-2; TRBD1 might be the D (5 bases). The germline gives CDR1 GTSNPN, CDR2 SVGIG (reference sequence). There are 15 residues in the CDR3. CDR3 residues: CASSPHPRVTGELFF. The CDR3 DNA follows: TGTGCTTCCTCCCCCCACCCCAGGGTCACCGGGGAGCTGTTTTTT.

The chain employs TRBV4-2 and TRBJ2-3; 9 nucleotides match TRBD1. V lost 4 bases and J lost 8; bases outside the gene matches: 13. The germline gives CDR1 LGHNA, CDR2 YNFKEQ. This CDR3 has 16 amino acids. The CDR3 DNA reads TGTGCCAGCAGCCCCGACCCGACAGGGGGAATCAGTACGCAGTATTTT. Its translation is CASSPDPTGGISTQYF.

The CDR3 is CASSLANVGRGRVDTQYF. The CDR3 DNA follows: TGTGCCAGCAGCTTAGCTAACGTGGGCAGGGGGCGAGTAGATACGCAGTATTTT. V is TRBV7-9 and J is TRBJ2-3; TRBD1 agrees at 8 bases. Germline assignment: CDR1 SEHNR and CDR2 FQNEAQ (reference sequence). This CDR3 is 18 amino acids long. V shed 0 bases, J shed 5 bases, and the junction held 13 bases outside the gene matches.

The chain is built from TRBV5-1 and TRBJ1-2, with TRBD1 as a possible D gene (5 bases). The CDR3 length is 13 residues. The germline gives CDR1 SGHRS, CDR2 YFSETQ. V was cut by 5 bases and J by 3 bases, with 11 bases left in between. The CDR3 region has the DNA TGCGCCAGCAGTTTTGGGGGTGACTATGGCTACACCTTC. Encoded protein: CASSFGGDYGYTF.

This sequence joins TRBV7-8 and TRBJ1-6, with 8 bases aligning to TRBD1. The CDR3 is made up of 16 amino acids. Germline CDR1 is SGHVS and CDR2 is FQNEAQ. The J segment lost 10 bases and the V segment lost 3 bases, leaving 11 bases of the junction unmatched. In DNA, the CDR3 is TGTGCCAGCAGCTTTGGTGGACAGGGAGTCGACTCACCCCTCCACTTT. Residues: CASSFGGQGVDSPLHF.